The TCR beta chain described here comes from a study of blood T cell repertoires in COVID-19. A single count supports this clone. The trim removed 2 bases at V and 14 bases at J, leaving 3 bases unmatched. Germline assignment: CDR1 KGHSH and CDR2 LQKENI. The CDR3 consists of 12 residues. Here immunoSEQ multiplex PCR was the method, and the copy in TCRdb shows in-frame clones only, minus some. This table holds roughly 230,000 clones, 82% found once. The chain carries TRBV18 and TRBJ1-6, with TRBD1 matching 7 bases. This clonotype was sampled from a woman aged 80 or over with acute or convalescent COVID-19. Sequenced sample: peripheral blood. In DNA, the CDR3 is TGTGCCAGCTCACCAACAGGGGTAGCCCTCCACTTT. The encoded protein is CASSPTGVALHF.